Presented here are 20 T cell receptor beta chains from one specimen sequenced in a study of beta chain features in type 1 diabetes. Their cognate antigens are unknown. The whole isolated RNA underwent reverse transcription, so sequencing captured expressed TCRB transcripts. TCRdb keeps only in-frame clones here, not all; method: immunoSEQ multiplex PCR. Here the sample spans 680,000 or so clones, over 10% being singletons. Study outcomes and limitations: Type 1 diabetes patients had TCRB CDR3s that were shorter (moderately but significantly so) in all four CD4+ subsets.

The sequenced sample was naive CD4+ T cells from blood. Receptor source: a man younger than 35 with type 1 diabetes.

The sample holds a few counts of this clone. The chain joins TRBV30 to TRBJ2-1, with D perhaps TRBD1 (6 bases). V lost 4 bases and J 8 bases, leaving 15 bases between the germline ends. Germline V CDR1 and CDR2: GTSNPN, SVGIG (reference sequence). The CDR3 runs to 13 residues. CDR3: CAWMAGEWHEQFF. DNA for the CDR3: TGTGCCTGGATGGCAGGGGAGTGGCATGAGCAGTTCTTC.

This clone was found a few times. The J gene is TRBJ1-5, the V gene TRBV7-9, with 7 bases that match TRBD1. V lost 4 bases to trimming and J lost 5 bases; unmatched junction nucleotides: 17. Per germline, CDR1 SEHNR and CDR2 FQNEAQ (reference sequence). The CDR3 runs to 18 residues. The CDR3 region is CASSSGTLRQGSYQPQHF. The CDR3 nucleotides are TGTGCCAGCAGCTCCGGTACTTTGAGACAGGGTTCCTATCAGCCCCAGCATTTT.

This clone was observed a handful of times. The genes are TRBV5-1 and TRBJ2-2; 7 bases align to TRBD1. CDR3 length: 15 amino acids. Germline CDR1 SGHRS, CDR2 YFSETQ. V lost 7 bases, J lost 0 bases, and 6 bases stayed unmatched. CDR3 region: CASDPGQTNTGELFF. The CDR3 DNA follows: TGCGCCAGCGACCCGGGACAGACGAACACCGGGGAGCTGTTTTTT.

A few counts support this clone. The rearrangement uses TRBV29-1 and TRBJ1-1, with D hard to call. V was cut by 4 bases and J by 3 bases, with 15 bases left in between. From germline, CDR1 is SQVTM and CDR2 ANQGSEA. This CDR3 has 14 amino acids. The CDR3, as DNA: TGCAGCGTTGGGCCTCGGCTGAGCGACACTGAAGCTTTCTTT. Translated: CSVGPRLSDTEAFF.

The chain is built from TRBV7-3 and TRBJ2-3; D gene ambiguous. V was pared by 4 bases and J by 1 base, with 15 bases between. The CDR3 spans 16 residues. CDR1 and CDR2 from the germline V gene are SGHTA and FQGTGA. This CDR3 is CASSSLGWSGTDTQYF. The CDR3 nucleotides are TGTGCCAGCAGCTCCCTGGGGTGGTCGGGCACAGATACGCAGTATTTT.

This clone was observed a handful of times. The chain is built from TRBV19 and TRBJ1-2; no firm D call. The CDR3 runs to 13 residues. Germline values: CDR1 LNHDA, CDR2 SQIVND (reference sequence). V was trimmed by 4 bases and J by 2 bases, leaving 8 bases between them. The CDR3 DNA is TGTGCCAGTAGTAGCTCGGCGAACTATGGCTACACCTTC. The encoded protein is CASSSSANYGYTF.

This clone occurred a few times. Within the sample, other DNA sequences also encode this same CDR3. J is TRBJ1-3 and V is TRBV30; D is unclear. The CDR3 runs 12 residues. Germline lookup yields CDR1 GTSNPN and CDR2 SVGIG (reference sequence). Trimming removed 4 bases from V and 3 bases from J, with 7 bases in between. The CDR3 loop reads CAWKGSGNTIYF. The CDR3 nucleotides are TGTGCCTGGAAGGGAAGTGGAAACACCATATATTTT.

The chain recombines TRBV2 with TRBJ1-1; D gene unclear. This CDR3 has 11 amino acids. Per the germline V gene, CDR1 is SNHLY and CDR2 is FYNNEI. The V and J ends lost 6 bases and 8 bases respectively, with 10 bases between them. DNA of the CDR3: TGTGCCAGCAGCATCGGATGGGAAGCTTTCTTT. This sequence encodes CASSIGWEAFF.

J is TRBJ1-1 and V is TRBV10-3, with TRBD1 as a possible D gene (6 bases). The CDR3 runs 13 residues. From germline, CDR1 is ENHRY and CDR2 SYGVKD. The V end was cut by 8 bases, the J end by 1 base, with 11 bases between. Here the CDR3 DNA reads TGTGCCATCGACCAGGGGACGAACACTGAAGCTTTCTTT. It codes for CAIDQGTNTEAFF.

About this clone itself: A junction end diverges from the germline sequence, so it may reflect a read error. The J gene is TRBJ2-5, the V gene TRBV9; D may be TRBD1 or TRBD2 (6 bases each). CDR1 and CDR2 from the germline V gene are SGDLS and YYNGEE. The CDR3 length is 15 residues. The CDR3 bases are TGTGCCAGCAGCCCCACCCCGTTGGGGGGCGTTACATTGAACTTC. Translated: CASSPTPLGGVTLNF.

This clone was observed a handful of times. The chain couples TRBV9 to TRBJ1-6, with D possibly being TRBD1 (5 bases). Germline V lookup: CDR1 SGDLS, CDR2 YYNGEE. The CDR3 is 15 residues long. Trimming removed 3 bases at V and 2 bases at J, with 9 bases between. The CDR3 coding sequence is TGTGCCAGCAGCGGAGGGGACCCCTATAATTCACCCCTCCACTTT. Its protein product is CASSGGDPYNSPLHF. The whole variable domain, remainder taken from reference TRBV9 and TRBJ1-6, is DSGVTQTPKHLITATGQRVTLRCSPRSGDLSVYWYQQSLDQGLQFLIQYYNGEERAKGNILERFSAQQFPDLHSELNLSSLELGDSALYFCASSGGDPYNSPLHFGNGTRLTVT.

This clone was found a few times. This chain links TRBV11-2 with TRBJ2-5; D ambiguous. V lost 4 bases to trimming and J lost 5 bases, with 11 bases between them. The V gene's germline CDR1 is SGHAT and CDR2 FQNNGV. The CDR3 covers 13 residues. CDR3 DNA: TGTGCCAGCAGCTCCCGACACTTGGAGACCCAGTACTTC. As protein: CASSSRHLETQYF.

This clone turned up a few times. The chain joins TRBV18 to TRBJ1-6; D ambiguous. The CDR3 length is 14 residues. Trimming pared 3 bases from V and 8 bases from J, leaving 11 bases between. Germline loops: CDR1 KGHSH, CDR2 LQKENI. The CDR3 DNA follows: TGTGCCAGCTCACCCCTCGGAACGGATTCACCCCTCCACTTT. This translates into CASSPLGTDSPLHF. Complete variable domain (other parts from reference TRBV18 and TRBJ1-6): NAGVMQNPRHLVRRRGQEARLRCSPMKGHSHVYWYRQLPEEGLKFMVYLQKENIIDESGMPKERFSAEFPKEGPSILRIQQVVRGDSAAYFCASSPLGTDSPLHFGNGTRLTVT.

Of note for this clone: The identical CDR3 is also encoded by other nucleotide sequences in the sample. The chain uses TRBV5-1 and TRBJ1-1; D gene unclear. The ends were cut back, 4 bases at V and 2 bases at J, with 3 bases in the middle. Per germline, CDR1 SGHRS and CDR2 YFSETQ. This CDR3 has 11 residues. The CDR3 spells CASSANTEAFF. Here the CDR3 DNA reads TGCGCCAGCAGCGCTAACACTGAAGCTTTCTTT.

This chain joins TRBV5-6 and TRBJ2-5, with D maybe TRBD2 (6 bases). CDR1 is SGHDT, CDR2 YYEEEE, per germline. V shed 2 bases and J shed 3 bases, with 14 bases lying between them. CDR3 length: 15 amino acids. Here the CDR3 reads CASSFPGLPKETQYF. CDR3 DNA: TGTGCCAGCAGCTTTCCGGGACTTCCCAAAGAGACCCAGTACTTC.

This clone was seen a handful of times. The chain recombines TRBV5-4 with TRBJ2-2; TRBD1 might be the D (5 bases). Trimming took 0 bases from V and 5 from J, leaving 14 bases between them. The CDR3 runs 16 residues. Germline lookup yields CDR1 SGHNT and CDR2 YYREEE (reference sequence). CDR3 sequence reads: CASSLAFKGQTGELFF. CDR3 coding DNA: TGTGCCAGCAGCTTGGCCTTCAAGGGGCAGACCGGGGAGCTGTTTTTT. Based on the CDR3 plus reference TRBV5-4 and TRBJ2-2, the full variable domain is ETGVTQSPTHLIKTRGQQVTLRCSSQSGHNTVSWYQQALGQGPQFIFQYYREEENGRGNFPPRFSGLQFPNYSSELNVNALELDDSALYLCASSLAFKGQTGELFFGEGSRLTVL.

The V gene is TRBV6-6, the J gene TRBJ2-7; the D gene is possibly TRBD1 (5 bases). V dropped 7 bases and J dropped 0 bases, with 13 bases sitting between them. Germline V gives CDR1 MNHNY, CDR2 SVGAGI (reference sequence). The CDR3 is 14 residues long. The CDR3 DNA reads as TGTGCCAGCACCCCACAGGAGAGCTCCTACGAGCAGTACTTC. The encoded protein is CASTPQESSYEQYF.

This clone has more than one count but fewer than ten. The chain couples TRBV25-1 to TRBJ1-1; D might be TRBD1 (5 bases). The ends were cut back, 3 bases at V and 1 base at J, with 18 bases in the middle. The CDR3 consists of 17 residues. Per germline, CDR1 MGHDK and CDR2 SYGVNS. For the CDR3, the DNA is TGTGCCAGCAGTGATATTGGGGTTGGACATCCGAACACTGAAGCTTTCTTT. This codes for CASSDIGVGHPNTEAFF.

The V gene is TRBV5-1, the J gene TRBJ1-1; D not certain. This CDR3 comprises 13 residues. The ends were cut back, 0 bases at V and 7 bases at J, with 10 bases in the middle. CDR1 is SGHRS and CDR2 is YFSETQ in the germline V gene. CDR3 nucleotide sequence: TGCGCCAGCAGCTTGGGCCCTCCCGTTGAAGCTTTCTTT. Translated: CASSLGPPVEAFF. The variable domain in full, with the rest retrieved from reference TRBV5-1 and TRBJ1-1, is KAGVTQTPRYLIKTRGQQVTLSCSPISGHRSVSWYQQTPGQGLQFLFEYFSETQRNKGNFPGRFSGRQFSNSRSEMNVSTLELGDSALYLCASSLGPPVEAFFGQGTRLTVV.

The genes are TRBV7-8 and TRBJ1-1; unclear D gene. The CDR3 loop spans 14 amino acids. With 1 base removed from V and 0 bases from J, the gap between germline ends came to 6 bases. Per the germline V gene, CDR1 is SGHVS and CDR2 is FQNEAQ. CDR3 amino acids: CASSLGSVNTEAFF. The CDR3 region has the DNA TGTGCCAGCAGCTTAGGATCCGTGAACACTGAAGCTTTCTTT. The entire variable domain, with the rest obtained from reference TRBV7-8 and TRBJ1-1, is as follows: GAGVSQSPRYKVAKRGQDVALRCDPISGHVSLFWYQQALGQGPEFLTYFQNEAQLDKSGLPSDRFFAERPEGSVSTLKIQRTQQEDSAVYLCASSLGSVNTEAFFGQGTRLTVV.